The next 27 T cell receptor beta chains were all read from a single sample in a study of regulatory T cells in long-lasting Graves disease. Time point denoted: persistent/refractory GD, antithyroid drugs over 5 years with positive TRAb. The TCR library was made from RNA that had been extracted from PBMCs in TRIzol. Arm-PCR of CDR3 regions and iRepertoire HTBI primers were the basis on which TCR beta libraries were built. TCRdb used MiXCR to reprocess the multiplex PCR reads, holding one entry per CDR3 protein. Here the sample spans 400,000 to 450,000 distinct CDR3 sequences, 20% to 25% being singletons. This material consisted of peripheral blood mononuclear cells (PBMCs), taken when the disease was refractory, from a patient treated with antithyroid drugs. The receptor set was obtained from a female donor with Graves disease.

This clonotype turned up a few times. The chain carries TRBV9 and TRBJ2-5; D might be TRBD2 (6 bases). V dropped 0 bases and J dropped 4 bases, with 16 bases sitting between them. Germline assignment: CDR1 SGDLS and CDR2 YYNGEE. The CDR3 spans 16 residues. CDR3 in DNA: TGTGCCAGCAGCGTAGAGGCTCGGCCCGGGGGAGAGACCCAGTACTTC. Encoded protein: CASSVEARPGGETQYF.

This clonotype has only a few counts. V is TRBV12-3 or TRBV12-4 and J is TRBJ1-5, with TRBD1 matching 8 bases. The CDR3 is 17 amino acids. Trimming cost V 6 bases and J 5 bases; bases outside gene matches: 15. The CDR3 here is CASSQKRTGGMDQPQHF. The CDR3 nucleotides read TGTGCCAGCAGCCAAAAAAGAACAGGGGGGATGGATCAGCCCCAGCATTTT.

This chain links TRBV6-1 with TRBJ1-1, with D unclear. The CDR3 runs 14 residues. Looked up from germline, CDR1 is MNHNS and CDR2 is SASEGT. The ends were cut back, 4 bases at V and 0 bases at J, with 9 bases in the middle. The CDR3 protein is CASSVYFVNTEAFF. DNA for the CDR3: TGTGCCAGCAGTGTTTACTTCGTGAACACTGAAGCTTTCTTT.

This clonotype was seen ten or more times. Its ends do not fully match the called genes, so a read error is possible. The CDR3 DNA sequence: TGTGCCAGCAGCTTAGCCACAGGGGGAAACACTGAAGCTTTCTTT. This translates into CASSLATGGNTEAFF. The chain employs TRBV5-1 and TRBJ1-1; 8 nucleotides agree with TRBD1. There are 15 residues in the CDR3. Germline V lookup: CDR1 SGHRS, CDR2 YFSETQ.

This clonotype appeared a few times. The chain carries TRBV5-4 and TRBJ2-7; 8 nucleotides line up with TRBD1. The CDR3 has 15 residues. Trimming took 0 bases from V and 3 from J; bases not matched to a gene: 5. The germline gives CDR1 SGHNT, CDR2 YYREEE (reference sequence). The CDR3 sequence is CASSLVGRGRYEQYF. In nucleotides, the CDR3 is TGTGCCAGCAGCTTGGTTGGCAGGGGGCGCTACGAGCAGTACTTC. The entire variable domain, with the rest obtained from reference TRBV5-4 and TRBJ2-7, is as follows: ETGVTQSPTHLIKTRGQQVTLRCSSQSGHNTVSWYQQALGQGPQFIFQYYREEENGRGNFPPRFSGLQFPNYSSELNVNALELDDSALYLCASSLVGRGRYEQYFGPGTRLTVT.

This clonotype was detected only a few times. V and J are TRBV12-3 or TRBV12-4 and TRBJ2-4, with 7 nucleotides matching TRBD2. The CDR3 sequence is 17 residues long. After removal of 2 bases from V and 6 bases from J, the junction contained 13 bases not matched to a gene. The CDR3 coding sequence is TGTGCCAGCAGTTTACGGGGGAGGGGTGGTAAACTAAACATTCAGTACTTC. Translation gives CASSLRGRGGKLNIQYF.

This clonotype has ten or more counts. The J gene is TRBJ2-7, the V gene TRBV28; 14 bases line up with TRBD2. The ends lost 6 bases at V and 6 bases at J; junction bases unmatched: 16. Germline assignment: CDR1 MDHEN and CDR2 SYDVKM. The CDR3 consists of 18 residues. CDR3 nucleotide sequence: TGTGCCAGCAGCTACACCCGGACTAGCGGGAGGAGCGCGCGCGAGCAGTACTTC. Protein sequence: CASSYTRTSGRSAREQYF.

This clonotype was picked up a small number of times. The V call is TRBV7-9, the J call TRBJ1-2; TRBD1 matches 7 bases. In germline, CDR1 is SEHNR, CDR2 FQNEAQ (reference sequence). The CDR3 has 14 residues. J gave up 9 bases and V 6 bases, and 13 bases lay outside the gene matches. The CDR3 DNA follows: TGTGCCAGCAGGCTCGGACAGGAGACTTCTCGCTACACCTTC. Its protein is CASRLGQETSRYTF.

This chain joins TRBV7-2 and TRBJ2-7; D is undetermined. This CDR3 spans 13 amino acids. Germline CDR1 is SGHTA and CDR2 is FQGNSA. Trimming left V 2 bases short and J 3 bases short, with 8 bases between. The CDR3 here is CASSLTENYEQYF. CDR3 bases: TGTGCCAGCAGCTTAACCGAGAACTACGAGCAGTACTTC.

V usage is TRBV20-1 and J usage is TRBJ2-2; 13 nucleotides match TRBD2. Germline CDR1 and CDR2: DFQATT and SNEGSKA (reference sequence). Germline trimming cut 4 bases from V and 5 bases from J; bases unmatched to any gene: 4. The CDR3 loop spans 15 amino acids. The CDR3 loop is CSAITGLAGTGELFF. CDR3 sequence (DNA): TGCAGTGCTATTACGGGACTAGCGGGAACCGGGGAGCTGTTTTTT.

The J gene is TRBJ1-3, the V gene TRBV28, with a tentative D call TRBD1 (6 bases). Looked up from germline, CDR1 is MDHEN and CDR2 is SYDVKM. The CDR3 is 15 amino acids. V gave up 2 bases and J gave up 0 bases, with 8 bases separating them. The CDR3 nucleotides read TGTGCCAGCAGTTTAACAGGGTACTCTGGAAACACCATATATTTT. Protein product: CASSLTGYSGNTIYF.

CDR3 in amino acids: CASSYRQGGPRGGYTF. DNA for the CDR3: TGTGCCAGCAGTTACCGACAGGGTGGTCCTAGGGGTGGCTACACCTTC. The chain links TRBV12-3 or TRBV12-4 to TRBJ1-2; 7 bases align to TRBD1. V dropped 4 bases and J dropped 7; count of bases not matched to a gene: 15. The CDR3 is 16 residues long.

This chain links TRBV20-1 with TRBJ2-3; D remains ambiguous. This CDR3 has 14 amino acids. Germline CDR1 is DFQATT and CDR2 is SNEGSKA (reference sequence). V was pared by 5 bases and J by 8 bases, with 20 bases between. CDR3 region: CSAVGFRGSPTQYF. For the CDR3, the DNA is TGCAGTGCTGTGGGGTTCCGAGGCTCTCCTACGCAGTATTTT.

A few counts support this clonotype. The V gene is TRBV7-9, the J gene TRBJ2-2, with 8 nucleotides matching TRBD2. The CDR3 loop spans 16 amino acids. With 5 bases clipped from V and 3 bases from J, the junction kept 8 bases outside the gene matches. Germline lookup yields CDR1 SEHNR and CDR2 FQNEAQ (reference sequence). DNA of the CDR3: TGTGCCAGCAGCACCGGGACTAGTAAACACACCGGGGAGCTGTTTTTT. Translated, it gives CASSTGTSKHTGELFF.

The chain is built from TRBV20-1 and TRBJ1-1; TRBD1 matches at 10 bases. The germline gives CDR1 DFQATT, CDR2 SNEGSKA (reference sequence). The CDR3 is made up of 15 amino acids. The J segment lost 6 bases and the V segment lost 0 bases, leaving 7 bases of the junction unmatched. Written as DNA, the CDR3 is TGCAGTGCTAGAGATCCCGGGACAGGGGCGGCTGAAGCTTTCTTT. It encodes CSARDPGTGAAEAFF.

This clonotype was counted between two and nine times. The rearrangement joins TRBV19 to TRBJ1-5; 8 nucleotides agree with TRBD1. The CDR3 covers 18 residues. V shed 6 bases and J 7 bases; nucleotides not matched to a gene: 20. Germline loops: CDR1 LNHDA, CDR2 SQIVND (reference sequence). The CDR3: CASRQNPGGEGRSQPQHF. CDR3 sequence (DNA): TGTGCCAGTAGGCAAAATCCAGGGGGCGAAGGTCGTTCCCAGCCCCAGCATTTT.

To note about this clonotype: At one end, the junction sequence differs from germline, possibly due to a read error. CDR3 sequence: CASSQDPGQLYSYEQYF. Here the CDR3 DNA reads TGCGCCAGCAGCCAGGACCCGGGACAGCTCTACTCCTACGAGCAGTACTTC. The V and J genes are TRBV2 and TRBJ2-7; 7 nucleotides line up with TRBD1. In germline, CDR1 is SNHLY, CDR2 FYNNEI. The CDR3 is 17 residues long.

In DNA, the CDR3 is TGTGCCAGCACCTTGGGGGGCACAACTAATGAAAAACTGTTTTTT. This gives the protein CASTLGGTTNEKLFF. This chain joins TRBV7-9 and TRBJ1-4; tentative D call: TRBD1 (6 bases). With 7 bases removed from V and 0 bases from J, the gap between germline ends came to 12 bases. The CDR3 runs 15 residues. Germline CDR1 reads SEHNR; CDR2 reads FQNEAQ (reference sequence).

This clonotype was detected a few times. This rearrangement joins TRBV11-2 to TRBJ2-1, with 9 bases fitting TRBD2. The CDR3 length is 15 residues. Germline CDR1 is SGHAT and CDR2 is FQNNGV. V trimming: 7 bases; J trimming: 9 bases; junction bases outside the gene matches: 13. DNA of the CDR3: TGTGCCAGCAAAAGGCTAGCGGAAGCGGGGGGTGAGCAGTTCTTC. Translating gives CASKRLAEAGGEQFF.

This clonotype showed up just a few times. The gene calls are TRBV7-2 and TRBJ2-7; D is unclear. CDR3 length equals 13 residues. Trimming cost V 5 bases and J 9 bases, with 17 bases left between them. Germline-derived CDR1 and CDR2 are SGHTA and FQGNSA. This CDR3 reads CASSQLIGHGQYF. Written as DNA, the CDR3 is TGTGCCAGCAGCCAATTAATCGGGCACGGGCAGTACTTC.

This chain joins TRBV10-3 and TRBJ2-6, with a tentative D call TRBD2 (6 bases). The length of the CDR3 is 12 residues. The V and J ends lost 10 bases and 4 bases respectively, with 8 bases between them. The germline V gene has CDR1 ENHRY and CDR2 SYGVKD. The CDR3 DNA follows: TGTGCCACCCGGGGGGGGGCCAACGTCCTGACTTTC. This sequence encodes CATRGGANVLTF.

This clonotype was recorded many times. The rearrangement uses TRBV7-3 and TRBJ2-7; tentative D call: TRBD1 (6 bases). Germline CDR1 is SGHTA and CDR2 is FQGTGA. The V end was cut by 6 bases, the J end by 7 bases, with 19 bases between. The CDR3 spans 14 residues. CDR3: CASSYDTGIGEQYF. DNA for the CDR3: TGTGCCAGCAGTTACGATACAGGGATTGGAGAGCAGTACTTC.

In its sample, this clonotype was seen many times. CDR3 in amino acids: CASSSAGAGNTIYF. CDR3 coding DNA: TGTGCCAGCAGTTCCGCGGGGGCTGGAAACACCATATATTTT. The V and J genes are TRBV28 and TRBJ1-3; perhaps TRBD1 as D (5 bases). V lost 4 bases and J lost 2, with 9 bases in between. This CDR3 is 14 amino acids long. The germline CDR1 and CDR2 sequences are MDHEN and SYDVKM.

The chain couples TRBV5-1 to TRBJ2-1; D gene uncertain. The CDR3 length is 14 residues. Germline V gives CDR1 SGHRS, CDR2 YFSETQ. V shed 0 bases and J shed 9 bases, with 13 bases lying between them. The CDR3 sequence is CASSLAALPIEQFF. CDR3 sequence (DNA): TGCGCCAGCAGCTTGGCCGCTCTACCGATTGAGCAGTTCTTC.

This clonotype has just a few counts. CDR3 sequence: CASSPQAGGTGNTIYF. The CDR3 bases are TGTGCCAGCAGCCCCCAGGCAGGGGGCACTGGAAACACCATATATTTT. This chain joins TRBV9 and TRBJ1-3; TRBD1 matches at 8 bases. The CDR3 is 16 residues long. Germline V gives CDR1 SGDLS, CDR2 YYNGEE. The V gene end was trimmed by 4 bases and the J gene end by 2 bases; junction bases not matched to a gene: 8.

This clonotype was counted between two and nine times. The genes are TRBV7-9 and TRBJ1-5, with 10 bases lining up with TRBD1. The CDR3 runs to 18 residues. Losses at the gene ends were 1 base for V and 4 bases for J; bases not matched to a gene: 10. In germline, CDR1 is SEHNR, CDR2 FQNEAQ (reference sequence). The DNA of the CDR3 is TGTGCCAGCAGCTTAGGAGTTCGGACAGGGGGATTAAATCAGCCCCAGCATTTT. Translated: CASSLGVRTGGLNQPQHF.

This clonotype has a handful of counts. This chain uses TRBV6-1 with TRBJ1-4; 9 bases are a match to TRBD1. Germline loops: CDR1 MNHNS, CDR2 SASEGT. Trimming cost V 4 bases and J 3 bases; bases outside gene matches: 3. The length of the CDR3 is 15 residues. CDR3 sequence: CASSAGQGSNEKLFF. CDR3 bases: TGTGCCAGCAGTGCAGGACAGGGGTCTAATGAAAAACTGTTTTTT.